What follows is one T cell receptor (beta chain) and its context. This clone was recorded once. The specificity of this receptor is unknown. No quality values exist for individual bases; no much larger clone is one base distant. At one collaborating source in Seattle, patients were enrolled during active infection and were followed longitudinally through the course of disease. Whole blood was collected in K2EDTA tubes by collaborating institutions according to the institutions' own protocols. Collaborator samples were shipped for TCRbeta analysis as frozen whole blood, isolated PBMCs, or DNA extracted from either sample type. The CDR3 sequence holds 15 residues, the cysteine and phenylalanine included. CDR3 DNA is the only sequence kept; it has 45 bases, read in frame from the first base. The germline V gene encodes CDR1 LGHDT and CDR2 YNNKEL (reference sequence). Trimming removed 0 bases from V and 5 bases from J; the gene matches leave 5 bases unexplained.

The data originate from a study of blood T cell repertoires in COVID-19 (dated by TCRdb to the early 2020s). Context from the whole study: Samples from collaborators originated in the United States, Italy and Spain and spanned both the acute and convalescent phases of COVID-19. The material from the prospective study consisted of cDNA or gDNA derived from T cells, B-cell-depleted T cells, or PBMCs. Subjects who had been exposed to COVID-19, were actively infected with it, or had recovered from it provided the deeply sampled blood TCRbeta repertoires that made up the dataset. The repertoires were made available in a free public database intended to serve as a resource for research on the immune response to SARS-CoV-2. Samples were obtained from the ongoing ImmuneRACE study (first 160 participants) and from 1,254 subjects provided by 6 global collaborators. Sample metadata almost always included a de-identified subject ID, COVID-19 status, age in years and sex. Where available, HLA class I and class II types were taken from metadata supplied by the sample provider and were not determined by assay-based typing. The study at large found these results: The quantity of clinical and demographic metadata differed by source and by participant and was supplied without curation.

The immunoSEQ Assay, a bias-controlled multiplex PCR, was used to amplify TCRbeta CDR3 regions from genomic DNA. The authors processed their data as follows. Within the assay, amplification of reference gene primers was used to estimate how many nucleated cells each sample contained. To quantify the absolute abundance of each unique TCRbeta CDR3 rearrangement, sequence reads were collapsed and filtered. For each sample, productive Simpson clonality was calculated as the square root of Simpson's diversity index across productive rearrangements. Imported from immuneACCESS, the table was reduced by TCRdb to in-frame sequences with V and J called. These copies leave out some clones; in studies compared against another copy, an unresolved V gene accounts for under half, and the cause of the remainder is not known. D and trimming were read from the DNA, whereas the V and J calls and clone size are those reported in that table. In all, the sample holds about 370,000 clones, and roughly 90% of those were seen once. The ten largest clonotypes hold around 2.8% of the sample.

The chain is assembled from TRBV3-1 (or the pseudogene TRBV3-2) and TRBJ2-3, with 7 bases in between that match TRBD2. The sequence came from a woman aged 25-40 years with COVID-19, enrolled during active disease. The specimen sequenced was peripheral blood. The nucleotides read TGTGCCAGCAGCCAAGAATCGTGGGGGGGAGATACGCAGTATTTT. It translates to CASSQESWGGDTQYF.